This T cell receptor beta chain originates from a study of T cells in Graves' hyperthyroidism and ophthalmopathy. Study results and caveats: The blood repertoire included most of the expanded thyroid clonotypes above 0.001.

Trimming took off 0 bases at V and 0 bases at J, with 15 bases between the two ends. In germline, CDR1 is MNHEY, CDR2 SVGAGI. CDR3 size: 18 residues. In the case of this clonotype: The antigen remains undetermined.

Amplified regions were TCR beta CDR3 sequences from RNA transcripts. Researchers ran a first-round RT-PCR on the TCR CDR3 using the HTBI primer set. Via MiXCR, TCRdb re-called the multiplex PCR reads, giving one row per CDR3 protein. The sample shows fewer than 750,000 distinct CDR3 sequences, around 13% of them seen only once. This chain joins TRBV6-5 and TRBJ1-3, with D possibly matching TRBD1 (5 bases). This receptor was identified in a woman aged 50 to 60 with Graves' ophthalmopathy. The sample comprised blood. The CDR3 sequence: CASSYSVGQGHSGNTIYF. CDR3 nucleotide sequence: TGTGCCAGCAGTTACTCAGTGGGGCAGGGCCACTCTGGAAACACCATATATTTT.